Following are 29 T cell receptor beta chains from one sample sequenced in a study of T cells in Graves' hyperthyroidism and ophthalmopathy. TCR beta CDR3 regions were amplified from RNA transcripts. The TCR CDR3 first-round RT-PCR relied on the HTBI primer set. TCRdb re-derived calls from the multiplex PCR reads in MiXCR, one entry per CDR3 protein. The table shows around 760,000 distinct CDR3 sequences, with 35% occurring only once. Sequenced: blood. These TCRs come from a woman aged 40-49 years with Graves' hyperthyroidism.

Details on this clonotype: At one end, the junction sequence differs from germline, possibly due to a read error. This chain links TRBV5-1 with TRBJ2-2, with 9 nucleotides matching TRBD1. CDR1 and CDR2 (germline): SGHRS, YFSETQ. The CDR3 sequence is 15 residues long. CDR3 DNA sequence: TGCGCCAGCAGCGAACAGGGGGCCGGCACCGGGGAGCTACCTTTT. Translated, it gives CASSEQGAGTGELPF. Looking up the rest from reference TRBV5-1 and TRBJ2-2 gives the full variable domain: KAGVTQTPRYLIKTRGQQVTLSCSPISGHRSVSWYQQTPGQGLQFLFEYFSETQRNKGNFPGRFSGRQFSNSRSEMNVSTLELGDSALYLCASSEQGAGTGELPFGEGSRLTVL.

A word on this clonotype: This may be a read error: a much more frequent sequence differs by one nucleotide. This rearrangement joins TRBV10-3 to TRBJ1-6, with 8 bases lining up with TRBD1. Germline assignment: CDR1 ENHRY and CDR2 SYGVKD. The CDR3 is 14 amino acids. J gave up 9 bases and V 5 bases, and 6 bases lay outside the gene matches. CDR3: CAISTRTGFSPLHF. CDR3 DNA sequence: TGTGCCATCAGTACCCGGACAGGGTTTTCACCCCTCCACTTT.

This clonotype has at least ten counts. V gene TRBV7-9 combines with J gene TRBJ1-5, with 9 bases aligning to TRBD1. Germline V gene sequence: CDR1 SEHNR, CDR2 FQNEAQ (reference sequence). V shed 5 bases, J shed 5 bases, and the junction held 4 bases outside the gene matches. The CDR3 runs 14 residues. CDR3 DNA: TGTGCCAGCAGCCAACAGGGGGCTGATCAGCCCCAGCATTTT. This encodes CASSQQGADQPQHF.

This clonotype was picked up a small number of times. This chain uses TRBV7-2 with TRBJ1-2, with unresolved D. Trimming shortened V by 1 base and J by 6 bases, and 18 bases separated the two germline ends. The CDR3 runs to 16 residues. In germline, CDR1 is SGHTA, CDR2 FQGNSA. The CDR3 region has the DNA TGTGCCAGCAGCTTAGGGGTTAGCCGGAGCCAGAATGGCTACACCTTC. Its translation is CASSLGVSRSQNGYTF.

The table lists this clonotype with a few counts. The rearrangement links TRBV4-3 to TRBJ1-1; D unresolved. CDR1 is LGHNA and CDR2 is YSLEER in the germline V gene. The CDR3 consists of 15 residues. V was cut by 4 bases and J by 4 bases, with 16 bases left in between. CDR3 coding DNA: TGCGCCAGCAGCCGGGGTCACTCGGGAGCCACTGAAGCTTTCTTT. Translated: CASSRGHSGATEAFF.

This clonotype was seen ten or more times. The CDR3 nucleotides are TGTGCCAGCAGCTTAGTCGACACTGAAGCTTTCTTT. It yields the protein CASSLVDTEAFF. V usage is TRBV7-9 and J usage is TRBJ1-1; D remains ambiguous. Germline V lookup: CDR1 SEHNR, CDR2 FQNEAQ (reference sequence). V was shortened by 1 base and J by 3 bases, with 3 bases between the two germline ends. This CDR3 is built from 12 residues.

DNA of the CDR3: TGTGCCATCAGTCAAGGGGACTACTCTGGGGCCAACGTCCTGACTTTC. Translated: CAISQGDYSGANVLTF. V gene TRBV10-3 combines with J gene TRBJ2-6; 7 bases agree with TRBD2. This CDR3 is 16 amino acids long. V shed 5 bases and J 0 bases; nucleotides not matched to a gene: 4. Germline CDR1 reads ENHRY; CDR2 reads SYGVKD.

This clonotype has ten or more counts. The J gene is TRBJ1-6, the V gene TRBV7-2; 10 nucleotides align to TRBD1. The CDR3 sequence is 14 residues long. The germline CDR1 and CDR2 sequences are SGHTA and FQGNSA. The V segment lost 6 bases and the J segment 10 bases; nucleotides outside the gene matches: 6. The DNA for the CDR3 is TGTGCCAGCAGACAGACAGGGGGCGGGTCACCCCTCCACTTT. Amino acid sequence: CASRQTGGGSPLHF.

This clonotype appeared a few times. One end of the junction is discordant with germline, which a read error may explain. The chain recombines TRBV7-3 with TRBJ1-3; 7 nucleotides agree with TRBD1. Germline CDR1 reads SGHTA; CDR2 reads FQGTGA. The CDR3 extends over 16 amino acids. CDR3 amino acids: CASSRLGQTIGNTIYF. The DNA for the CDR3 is TGCGCCAGCAGCCGACTGGGACAGACTATCGGAAACACCATATATTTT.

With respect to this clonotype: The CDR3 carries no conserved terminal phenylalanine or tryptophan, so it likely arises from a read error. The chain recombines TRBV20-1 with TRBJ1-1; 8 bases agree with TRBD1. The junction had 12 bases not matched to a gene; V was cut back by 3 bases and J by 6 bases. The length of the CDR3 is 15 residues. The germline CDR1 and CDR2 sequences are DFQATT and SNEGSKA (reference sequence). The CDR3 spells CSARPLGTGTPEAFL. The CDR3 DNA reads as TGCAGTGCTAGGCCCTTAGGGACAGGAACCCCTGAAGCTTTCCTT.

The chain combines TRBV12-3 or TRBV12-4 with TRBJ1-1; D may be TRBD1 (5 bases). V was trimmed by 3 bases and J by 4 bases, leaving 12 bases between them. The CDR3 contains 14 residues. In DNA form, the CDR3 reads TGTGCCAGCAGTTTCGGGGGATTGATCACTGAAGCTTTCTTT. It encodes CASSFGGLITEAFF.

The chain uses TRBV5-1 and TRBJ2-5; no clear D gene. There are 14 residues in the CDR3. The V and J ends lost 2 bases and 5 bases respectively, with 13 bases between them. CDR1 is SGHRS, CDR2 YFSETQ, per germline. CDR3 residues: CASSFDSLSETQYF. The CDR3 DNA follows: TGCGCCAGCAGCTTTGATAGCCTTTCGGAGACCCAGTACTTC.

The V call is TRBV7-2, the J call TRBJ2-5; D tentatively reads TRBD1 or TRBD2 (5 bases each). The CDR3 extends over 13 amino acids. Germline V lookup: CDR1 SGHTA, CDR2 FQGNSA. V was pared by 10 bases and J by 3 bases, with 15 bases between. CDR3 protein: CAIPGTAKETQYF. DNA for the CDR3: TGTGCCATCCCCGGGACGGCGAAAGAGACCCAGTACTTC.

The CDR3 DNA reads TGTGCCAGCAGCCCCTCCTGGGCCGGGGGTGGCTATGGCTACACCTTC. Translation gives CASSPSWAGGGYGYTF. V is TRBV7-9 and J is TRBJ1-2, with D possibly matching TRBD1 (5 bases). CDR1 is SEHNR, CDR2 FQNEAQ, per germline (reference sequence). V lost 5 bases and J 4 bases, leaving 20 bases between the germline ends. The CDR3 is 16 residues long. The full variable domain, its missing parts supplied by reference TRBV7-9 and TRBJ1-2, is DTGVSQNPRHKITKRGQNVTFRCDPISEHNRLYWYRQTLGQGPEFLTYFQNEAQLEKSRLLSDRFSAERPKGSFSTLEIQRTEQGDSAMYLCASSPSWAGGGYGYTFGSGTRLTVV.

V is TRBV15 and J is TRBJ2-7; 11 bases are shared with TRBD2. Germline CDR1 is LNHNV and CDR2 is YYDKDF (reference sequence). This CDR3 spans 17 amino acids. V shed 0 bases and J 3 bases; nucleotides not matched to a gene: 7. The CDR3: CATSRELAGGSNYEQYF. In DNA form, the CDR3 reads TGTGCCACCAGCAGAGAGCTAGCGGGGGGCTCTAACTACGAGCAGTACTTC.

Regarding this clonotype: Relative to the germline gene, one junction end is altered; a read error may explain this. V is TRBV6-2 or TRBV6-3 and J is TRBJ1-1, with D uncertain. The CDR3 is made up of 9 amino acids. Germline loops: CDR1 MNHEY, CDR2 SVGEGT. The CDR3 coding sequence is TGTGCCAGCAGCGGGAGCGACGCATTT. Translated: CASSGSDAF.

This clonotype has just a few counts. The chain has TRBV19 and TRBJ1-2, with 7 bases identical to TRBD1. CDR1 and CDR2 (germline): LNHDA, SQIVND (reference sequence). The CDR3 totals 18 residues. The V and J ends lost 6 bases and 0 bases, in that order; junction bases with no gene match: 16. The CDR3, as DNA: TGTGCCAGTAGCCGACATGGGGGACAGCTGTTAGCTAACTATGGCTACACCTTC. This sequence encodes CASSRHGGQLLANYGYTF.

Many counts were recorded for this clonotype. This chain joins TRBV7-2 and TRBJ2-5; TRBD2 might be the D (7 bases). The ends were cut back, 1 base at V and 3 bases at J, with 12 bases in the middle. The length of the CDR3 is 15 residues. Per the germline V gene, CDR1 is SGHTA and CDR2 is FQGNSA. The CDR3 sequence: CASSLEGGWEETQYF. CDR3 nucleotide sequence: TGTGCCAGCAGCTTAGAGGGGGGGTGGGAAGAGACCCAGTACTTC. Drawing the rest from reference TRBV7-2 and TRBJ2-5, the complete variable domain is GAGVSQSPSNKVTEKGKDVELRCDPISGHTALYWYRQSLGQGLEFLIYFQGNSAPDKSGLPSDRFSAERTGGSVSTLTIQRTQQEDSAVYLCASSLEGGWEETQYFGPGTRLLVL.

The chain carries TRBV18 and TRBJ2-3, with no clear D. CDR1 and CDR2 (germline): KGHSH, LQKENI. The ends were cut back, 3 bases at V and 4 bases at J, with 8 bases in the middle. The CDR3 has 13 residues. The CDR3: CASSPPAADTQYF. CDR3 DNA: TGTGCCAGCTCACCCCCGGCAGCAGATACGCAGTATTTT.

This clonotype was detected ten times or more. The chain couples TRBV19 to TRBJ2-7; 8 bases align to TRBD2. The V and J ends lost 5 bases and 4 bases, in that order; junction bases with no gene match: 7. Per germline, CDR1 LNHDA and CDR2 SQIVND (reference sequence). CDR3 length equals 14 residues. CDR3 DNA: TGTGCCAGTAGTCCGCGGGGGGCGAGGTACGAGCAGTACTTC. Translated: CASSPRGARYEQYF.

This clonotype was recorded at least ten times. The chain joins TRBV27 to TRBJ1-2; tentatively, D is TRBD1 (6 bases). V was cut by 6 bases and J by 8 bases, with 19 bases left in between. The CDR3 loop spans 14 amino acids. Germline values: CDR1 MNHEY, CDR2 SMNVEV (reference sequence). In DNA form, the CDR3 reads TGTGCCAGCAGCTTGACAGGATCGCTGTTAGGCTACACCTTC. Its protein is CASSLTGSLLGYTF.

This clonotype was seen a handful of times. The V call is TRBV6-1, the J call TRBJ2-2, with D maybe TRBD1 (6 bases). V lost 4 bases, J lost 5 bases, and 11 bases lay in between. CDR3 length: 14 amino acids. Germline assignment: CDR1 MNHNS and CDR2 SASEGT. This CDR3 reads CASSADRLTGELFF. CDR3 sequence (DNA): TGTGCCAGCAGTGCCGACAGGTTGACCGGGGAGCTGTTTTTT.

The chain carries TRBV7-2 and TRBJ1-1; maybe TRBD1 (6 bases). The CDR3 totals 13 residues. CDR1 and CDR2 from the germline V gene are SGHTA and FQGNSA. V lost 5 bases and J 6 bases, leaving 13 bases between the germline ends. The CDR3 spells CASSTGALAEAFF. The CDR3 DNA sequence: TGTGCCAGCAGCACGGGGGCGTTGGCTGAAGCTTTCTTT.

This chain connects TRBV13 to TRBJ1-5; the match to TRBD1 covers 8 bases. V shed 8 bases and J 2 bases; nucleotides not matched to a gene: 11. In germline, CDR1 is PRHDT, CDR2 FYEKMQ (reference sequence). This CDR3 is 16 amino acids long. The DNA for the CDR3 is TGTGCCAGCGGGGATACCGACAGGGGCGGCAATCAGCCCCAGCATTTT. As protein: CASGDTDRGGNQPQHF.

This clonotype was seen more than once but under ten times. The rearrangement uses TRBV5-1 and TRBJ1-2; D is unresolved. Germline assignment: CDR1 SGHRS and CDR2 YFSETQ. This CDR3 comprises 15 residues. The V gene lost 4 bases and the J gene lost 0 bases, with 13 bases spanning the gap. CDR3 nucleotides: TGCGCCAGCAGCCCGGAAGGCTTCTCTAACTATGGCTACACCTTC. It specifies CASSPEGFSNYGYTF. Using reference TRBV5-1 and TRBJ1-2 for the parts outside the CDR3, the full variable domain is KAGVTQTPRYLIKTRGQQVTLSCSPISGHRSVSWYQQTPGQGLQFLFEYFSETQRNKGNFPGRFSGRQFSNSRSEMNVSTLELGDSALYLCASSPEGFSNYGYTFGSGTRLTVV.

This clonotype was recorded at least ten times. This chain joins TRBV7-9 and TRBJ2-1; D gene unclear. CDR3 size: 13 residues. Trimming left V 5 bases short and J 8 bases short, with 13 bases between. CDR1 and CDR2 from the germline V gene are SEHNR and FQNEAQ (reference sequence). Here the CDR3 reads CASSPDVTHEQFF. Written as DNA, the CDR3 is TGTGCCAGCAGCCCGGACGTGACCCATGAGCAGTTCTTC.

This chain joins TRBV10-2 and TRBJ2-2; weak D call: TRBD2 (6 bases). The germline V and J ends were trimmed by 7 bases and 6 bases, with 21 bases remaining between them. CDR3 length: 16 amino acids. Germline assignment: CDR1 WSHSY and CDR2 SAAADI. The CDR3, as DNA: TGCGCCAGCACTCTGCCTTGGGGGAGGAGGTCCGGGGAGCTGTTTTTT. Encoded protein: CASTLPWGRRSGELFF.

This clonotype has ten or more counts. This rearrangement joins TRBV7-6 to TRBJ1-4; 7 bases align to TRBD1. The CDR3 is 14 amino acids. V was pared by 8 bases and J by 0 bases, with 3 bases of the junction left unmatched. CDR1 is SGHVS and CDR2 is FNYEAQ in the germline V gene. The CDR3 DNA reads TGTGCCAGCCGGGACAGCCCAACTAATGAAAAACTGTTTTTT. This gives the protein CASRDSPTNEKLFF.

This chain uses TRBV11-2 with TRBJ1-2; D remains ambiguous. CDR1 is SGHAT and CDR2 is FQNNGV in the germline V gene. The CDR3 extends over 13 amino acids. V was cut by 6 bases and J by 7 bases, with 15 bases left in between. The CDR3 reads CASSFGQVRGYTF. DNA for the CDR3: TGTGCCAGCAGTTTCGGGCAGGTCCGTGGCTACACCTTC.